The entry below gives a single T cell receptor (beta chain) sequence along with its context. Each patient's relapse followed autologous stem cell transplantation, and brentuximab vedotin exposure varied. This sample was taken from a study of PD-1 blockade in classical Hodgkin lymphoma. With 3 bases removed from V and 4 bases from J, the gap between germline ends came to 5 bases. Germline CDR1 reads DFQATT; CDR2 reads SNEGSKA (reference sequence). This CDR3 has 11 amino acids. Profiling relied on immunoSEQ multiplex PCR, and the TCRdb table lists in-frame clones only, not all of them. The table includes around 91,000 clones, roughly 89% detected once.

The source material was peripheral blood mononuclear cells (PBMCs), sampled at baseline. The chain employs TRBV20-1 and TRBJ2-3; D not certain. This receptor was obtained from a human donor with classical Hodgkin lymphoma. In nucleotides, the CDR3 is TGCAGTGCTAGGTCCGCAGATACGCAGTATTTT. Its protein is CSARSADTQYF.